Below are 11 T cell receptor beta chains sequenced from a single sample in a study of T cell responses to AZD1222 COVID-19 vaccine. TCRdb keeps only in-frame clones here, not all; method: immunoSEQ multiplex PCR. This sample has about 180,000 clones, with 88% found just once. Sequenced here: peripheral blood, sampled on day 0 of AZD1222 vaccination. The source of these receptors is an adult in good health.

The chain combines TRBV24-1 with TRBJ1-2; D is uncertain. This CDR3 has 14 residues. The germline V gene has CDR1 KGHDR and CDR2 SFDVKD. V shed 3 bases and J shed 2 bases, with 9 bases lying between them. In nucleotides, the CDR3 is TGTGCCACCAGTGATCCTACTTTGAACTATGGCTACACCTTC. Residues: CATSDPTLNYGYTF.

This clone was counted once. The gene calls are TRBV7-8 and TRBJ1-5; weak D call: TRBD1 (5 bases). The V end lost 1 base, the J end lost 1 base, and 8 bases lay between the germline ends. The CDR3 is made up of 15 amino acids. CDR1 and CDR2 (germline): SGHVS, FQNEAQ. The CDR3 nucleotides read TGTGCCAGCAGCTTAGAAGCAGGGAGCAATCAGCCCCAGCATTTT. It codes for CASSLEAGSNQPQHF.

The chain has TRBV5-1 and TRBJ1-6, with D possibly TRBD1 on 5 matching bases. Trimming cost V 5 bases and J 8 bases, with 20 bases left between them. Per the germline V gene, CDR1 is SGHRS and CDR2 is YFSETQ. The CDR3 loop spans 16 amino acids. The CDR3 protein is CASSISMSGLDSPLHF. Written as DNA, the CDR3 is TGCGCCAGCAGTATATCAATGTCAGGGTTGGATTCACCCCTCCACTTT.

DNA for the CDR3: TGTGCCAGCAGCTTACCGCCGGACAGGGGAAACTTCTACGAGCAGTACTTC. Protein: CASSLPPDRGNFYEQYF. This chain connects TRBV7-9 to TRBJ2-7; 9 positions match TRBD1. The CDR3 covers 17 residues. CDR1 is SEHNR, CDR2 FQNEAQ, per germline (reference sequence). V shed 2 bases, J shed 3 bases, and the junction held 11 bases outside the gene matches.

The rearrangement joins TRBV5-1 to TRBJ1-6; D uncertain. The germline V gene has CDR1 SGHRS and CDR2 YFSETQ. Trimming removed 0 bases from V and 6 bases from J, with 10 bases in between. This CDR3 spans 15 amino acids. The DNA for the CDR3 is TGCGCCAGCAGCTTGGAACAGACCATTAATTCACCCCTCCACTTT. This encodes CASSLEQTINSPLHF.

This chain joins TRBV7-8 and TRBJ1-3; D is ambiguous. CDR1 and CDR2 (germline): SGHVS, FQNEAQ. Trimming removed 4 bases from V and 4 bases from J, with 14 bases in between. This CDR3 contains 15 residues. DNA of the CDR3: TGTGCCAGCAGCTCAGGTATAGGGCAAGGAAACACCATATATTTT. Protein: CASSSGIGQGNTIYF.

The chain couples TRBV29-1 to TRBJ2-5, with unresolved D. Trimming shortened V by 4 bases and J by 0 bases, and 18 bases separated the two germline ends. This CDR3 comprises 16 residues. Germline V lookup: CDR1 SQVTM, CDR2 ANQGSEA. CDR3 sequence: CSVVGGARRNQETQYF. The DNA for the CDR3 is TGCAGCGTTGTGGGTGGAGCGAGGCGGAACCAAGAGACCCAGTACTTC.

A single count supports this clone. The rearrangement links TRBV18 to TRBJ2-5; the match to TRBD2 covers 10 bases. The germline CDR1 and CDR2 sequences are KGHSH and LQKENI. J gave up 3 bases and V 3 bases, and 10 bases lay outside the gene matches. This CDR3 is built from 17 residues. For the CDR3, the DNA is TGTGCCAGCTCACCTTTCCTAGCGGGGGAAGGGAAAGAGACCCAGTACTTC. Protein: CASSPFLAGEGKETQYF.

This clone was recorded only once. The rearrangement uses TRBV28 and TRBJ2-7; 10 nucleotides match TRBD2. The germline gives CDR1 MDHEN, CDR2 SYDVKM. The CDR3 extends over 15 amino acids. The junction had 8 bases not matched to a gene; V was cut back by 2 bases and J by 7 bases. The CDR3 sequence: CASSLASGGPREQYF. For the CDR3, the DNA is TGTGCCAGCAGTTTAGCTAGCGGGGGCCCGAGAGAGCAGTACTTC. Filled out from reference TRBV28 and TRBJ2-7, the complete variable domain reads DVKVTQSSRYLVKRTGEKVFLECVQDMDHENMFWYRQDPGLGLRLIYFSYDVKMKEKGDIPEGYSVSREKKERFSLILESASTNQTSMYLCASSLASGGPREQYFGPGTRLTVT.

The chain combines TRBV28 with TRBJ1-5; 7 bases agree with TRBD1. J gave up 5 bases and V 7 bases, and 8 bases lay outside the gene matches. CDR1 and CDR2 (germline): MDHEN, SYDVKM. The CDR3 is 14 residues long. CDR3 residues: CASKTGTDYQPQHF. CDR3 coding DNA: TGTGCCAGCAAGACCGGGACAGACTATCAGCCCCAGCATTTT.

This rearrangement joins TRBV10-2 to TRBJ2-7; weak D call: TRBD1 (5 bases). The CDR3 is 14 residues long. Germline CDR1 and CDR2: WSHSY and SAAADI. V was shortened by 3 bases and J by 0 bases, with 9 bases between the two germline ends. The CDR3 here is CASSDRVSSYEQYF. CDR3 nucleotide sequence: TGCGCCAGCAGTGACAGGGTCTCCTCCTACGAGCAGTACTTC.